This TCR beta chain appears in the sequencing data of a study of CD8+ T cells in alopecia areata. Germline-derived CDR1 and CDR2 are SQVTM and ANQGSEA. Trimming left V 1 base short and J 1 base short, with 17 bases between. The CDR3 has 16 residues. PBMCs provided sorted CD4+ and CD8+ T cells. This clone was counted a single time. The sequencing template was cDNA reverse transcribed from extracted RNA. TCRdb's table, derived via immunoSEQ multiplex PCR, lists solely in-frame clones and lacks some. This sample has 70,000 to 95,000 clones, with 51% found just once. The V call is TRBV29-1, the J call TRBJ2-7; TRBD2 is a possible D gene (6 bases). This clonotype was sampled from a human donor with alopecia areata. The specimen was NKG2D-high CD8+ T cells sorted from blood. CDR3: CSVEVVLDYSSYEQYF. The CDR3 DNA reads as TGCAGCGTTGAAGTGGTGTTGGACTACAGTTCCTACGAGCAGTACTTC.